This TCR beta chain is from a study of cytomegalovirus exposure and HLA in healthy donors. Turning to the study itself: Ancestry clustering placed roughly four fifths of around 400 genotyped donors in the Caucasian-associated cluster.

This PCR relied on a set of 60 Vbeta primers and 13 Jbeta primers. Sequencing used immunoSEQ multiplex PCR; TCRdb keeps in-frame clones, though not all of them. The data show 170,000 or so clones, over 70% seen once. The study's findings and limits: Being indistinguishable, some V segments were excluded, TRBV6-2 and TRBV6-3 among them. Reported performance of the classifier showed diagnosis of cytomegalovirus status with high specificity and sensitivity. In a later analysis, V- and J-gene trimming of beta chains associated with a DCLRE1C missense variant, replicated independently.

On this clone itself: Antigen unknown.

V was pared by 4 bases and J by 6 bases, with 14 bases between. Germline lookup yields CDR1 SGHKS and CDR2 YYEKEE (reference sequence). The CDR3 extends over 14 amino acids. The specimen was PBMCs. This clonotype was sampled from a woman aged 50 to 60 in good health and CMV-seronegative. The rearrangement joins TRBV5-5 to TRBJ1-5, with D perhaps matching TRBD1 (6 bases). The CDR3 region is CASSMDSTSQPQHF. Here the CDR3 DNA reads TGTGCCAGCAGCATGGACAGTACTAGTCAGCCCCAGCATTTT.